The 5 T cell receptor beta chains below come from one sample, sequenced in a study of cytomegalovirus exposure and HLA in healthy donors. The PCR used 60 Vbeta and 13 Jbeta primers. Generated by immunoSEQ multiplex PCR, the TCRdb table keeps only in-frame clones and is missing some. Among over 200,000 clones, 82% were seen once, and the ten largest hold around 5.4%. The sequenced material came from PBMCs. Receptors originate from a woman aged 40 to 55 in good health and CMV-seropositive.

This clone was seen just once. The V and J genes are TRBV6-6 and TRBJ2-5; the D is unclear. V shed 6 bases and J shed 5 bases, with 7 bases lying between them. CDR3 size: 11 residues. Germline CDR1 MNHNY, CDR2 SVGAGI (reference sequence). The DNA of the CDR3 is TGTGCCAGCAGCCTCCGGGAGACCCAGTACTTC. It is translated as CASSLRETQYF.

V and J are TRBV9 and TRBJ2-1; 10 bases map to TRBD2. Germline V gene sequence: CDR1 SGDLS, CDR2 YYNGEE. The V gene end was trimmed by 0 bases and the J gene end by 7 bases; junction bases not matched to a gene: 16. The length of the CDR3 is 19 residues. The chain's CDR3 is CASSVGEGASGSWSNEQFF. CDR3 DNA: TGTGCCAGCAGCGTAGGGGAGGGGGCTAGCGGGAGTTGGTCAAATGAGCAGTTCTTC.

The rearrangement links TRBV7-2 to TRBJ2-1; unclear D gene. Trimming pared 5 bases from V and 9 bases from J, leaving 11 bases between. Germline-derived CDR1 and CDR2 are SGHTA and FQGNSA. The CDR3 covers 12 residues. DNA of the CDR3: TGTGCCAGCAGCCAACCCCCGAGTGAGCAGTTCTTC. This encodes CASSQPPSEQFF.

The chain employs TRBV29-1 and TRBJ1-5, with D perhaps matching TRBD1 (6 bases). The CDR3 is 13 residues long. The V end lost 4 bases, the J end lost 1 base, and 8 bases lay between the germline ends. Per the germline V gene, CDR1 is SQVTM and CDR2 is ANQGSEA. CDR3 sequence reads: CSVGQGSNQPQHF. CDR3 bases: TGCAGCGTTGGCCAGGGGAGCAATCAGCCCCAGCATTTT.

In this sample, this clone turned up once. The genes are TRBV10-3 and TRBJ1-2; D is unresolved. CDR3 length: 13 amino acids. The ends were cut back, 2 bases at V and 6 bases at J, with 10 bases in the middle. Per germline, CDR1 ENHRY and CDR2 SYGVKD. The CDR3 loop reads CAISETGSHGYTF. The CDR3 coding sequence is TGTGCCATCAGTGAGACGGGTTCGCATGGCTACACCTTC.